The 5 T cell receptor beta chains below come from one sample, sequenced in a study of blood T cell repertoires in COVID-19. Clones were read by immunoSEQ multiplex PCR, and TCRdb kept only the in-frame ones, dropping some. The sample shows approximately 120,000 clones, around 76% of them seen only once. Sequences were obtained from peripheral blood. These receptors were taken from an elderly man with COVID-19, enrolled during active disease.

The genes are TRBV6-5 and TRBJ1-2, with D possibly matching TRBD1 (5 bases). This CDR3 has 15 amino acids. V gave up 6 bases and J gave up 2 bases, with 16 bases separating them. Germline CDR1 reads MNHEY; CDR2 reads SVGAGI. The chain's CDR3 is CASRPAGTSNYGYTF. CDR3 DNA sequence: TGTGCCAGCAGACCGGCTGGGACTAGCAACTATGGCTACACCTTC.

This clone has a count of ten or more. CDR3 sequence: CASSQGGSNQPQHF. The CDR3 coding sequence is TGTGCCAGCAGTCAGGGGGGTAGCAATCAGCCCCAGCATTTT. The chain uses TRBV2 and TRBJ1-5, with 7 bases lining up with TRBD1. This CDR3 is 14 amino acids long. Germline CDR1 reads SNHLY; CDR2 reads FYNNEI. V shed 5 bases, J shed 0 bases, and the junction held 1 base outside the gene matches. The complete variable domain, with remaining parts taken from reference TRBV2 and TRBJ1-5, reads EPEVTQTPSHQVTQMGQEVILRCVPISNHLYFYWYRQILGQKVEFLVSFYNNEISEKSEIFDDQFSVERPDGSNFTLKIRSTKLEDSAMYFCASSQGGSNQPQHFGDGTRLSIL.

Only a few counts were recorded for this clone. V usage is TRBV6-6 and J usage is TRBJ1-2; a weak D match, TRBD1 (6 bases). Per germline, CDR1 MNHNY and CDR2 SVGAGI (reference sequence). The germline V and J ends were trimmed by 0 bases and 5 bases, with 16 bases remaining between them. The CDR3 loop spans 16 amino acids. In nucleotides, the CDR3 is TGTGCCAGCAGTTACTCGAGGGGCAGGGGCGAGTATGGCTACACCTTC. This gives the protein CASSYSRGRGEYGYTF.

The chain couples TRBV27 to TRBJ2-7, with 8 bases matching TRBD2. V trimming: 6 bases; J trimming: 5 bases; junction bases outside the gene matches: 3. This CDR3 has 12 amino acids. Germline CDR1 is MNHEY and CDR2 is SMNVEV (reference sequence). Here the CDR3 DNA reads TGTGCCAGCAGACGGGGGGGACACGAGCAGTACTTC. Residues: CASRRGGHEQYF.

V is TRBV29-1 and J is TRBJ2-7, with 11 bases matching TRBD2. The CDR3 loop spans 16 amino acids. With 3 bases clipped from V and 3 bases from J, the junction kept 10 bases outside the gene matches. Germline assignment: CDR1 SQVTM and CDR2 ANQGSEA. The CDR3 sequence is CSVDASLAGGNYEQYF. The CDR3, as DNA: TGCAGCGTTGACGCTTCCCTAGCGGGAGGAAACTACGAGCAGTACTTC.